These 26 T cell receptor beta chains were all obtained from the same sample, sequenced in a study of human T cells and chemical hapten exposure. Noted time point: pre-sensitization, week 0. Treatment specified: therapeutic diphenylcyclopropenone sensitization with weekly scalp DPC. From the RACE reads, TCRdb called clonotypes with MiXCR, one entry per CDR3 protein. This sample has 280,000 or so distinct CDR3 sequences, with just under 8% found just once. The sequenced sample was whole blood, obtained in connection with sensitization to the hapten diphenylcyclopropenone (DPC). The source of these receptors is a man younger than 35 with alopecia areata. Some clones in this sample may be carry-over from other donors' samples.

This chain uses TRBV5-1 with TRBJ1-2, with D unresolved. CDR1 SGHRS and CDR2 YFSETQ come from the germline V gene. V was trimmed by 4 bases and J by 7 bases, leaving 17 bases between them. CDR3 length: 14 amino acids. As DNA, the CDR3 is TGCGCCAGCAGCCCTCTCTGGGGTGAAGGTGGCTACACCTTC. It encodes CASSPLWGEGGYTF.

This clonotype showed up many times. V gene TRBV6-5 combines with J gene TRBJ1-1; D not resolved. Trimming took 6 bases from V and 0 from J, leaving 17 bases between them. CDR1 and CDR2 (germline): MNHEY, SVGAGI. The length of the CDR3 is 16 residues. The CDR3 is CASSLIWGSVNTEAFF. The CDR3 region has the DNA TGTGCCAGCAGCCTCATTTGGGGTTCTGTGAACACTGAAGCTTTCTTT.

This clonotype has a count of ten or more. CDR3 residues: CASSLEWGGELFF. In DNA, the CDR3 is TGCGCCAGCAGCTTGGAATGGGGAGGGGAGCTGTTTTTT. This chain connects TRBV5-1 to TRBJ2-2; D is unclear. Germline assignment: CDR1 SGHRS and CDR2 YFSETQ. The CDR3 totals 13 residues. The V gene lost 0 bases and the J gene lost 8 bases, with 8 bases spanning the gap. Supplemented by reference TRBV5-1 and TRBJ2-2, the full variable domain reads KAGVTQTPRYLIKTRGQQVTLSCSPISGHRSVSWYQQTPGQGLQFLFEYFSETQRNKGNFPGRFSGRQFSNSRSEMNVSTLELGDSALYLCASSLEWGGELFFGEGSRLTVL.

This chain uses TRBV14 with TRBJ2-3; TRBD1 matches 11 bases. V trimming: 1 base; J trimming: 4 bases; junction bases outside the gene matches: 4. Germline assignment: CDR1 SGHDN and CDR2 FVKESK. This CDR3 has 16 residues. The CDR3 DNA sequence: TGTGCCAGCAGCCAAGGCTGGACAGGGGGCGCAGATACGCAGTATTTT. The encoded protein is CASSQGWTGGADTQYF.

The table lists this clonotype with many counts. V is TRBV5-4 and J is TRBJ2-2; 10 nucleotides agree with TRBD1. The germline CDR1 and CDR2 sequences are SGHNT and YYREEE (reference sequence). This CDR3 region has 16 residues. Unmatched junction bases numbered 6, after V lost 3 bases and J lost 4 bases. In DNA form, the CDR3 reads TGTGCCAGCAGCTCTGACAGGGGGCGCGTCACCGGGGAGCTGTTTTTT. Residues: CASSSDRGRVTGELFF.

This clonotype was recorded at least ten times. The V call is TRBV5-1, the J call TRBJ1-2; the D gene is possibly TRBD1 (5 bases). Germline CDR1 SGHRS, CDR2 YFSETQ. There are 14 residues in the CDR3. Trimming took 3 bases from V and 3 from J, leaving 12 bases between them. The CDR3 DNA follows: TGCGCCAGCAGCTGGAAGGAGGGGCACTATGGCTACACCTTC. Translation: CASSWKEGHYGYTF. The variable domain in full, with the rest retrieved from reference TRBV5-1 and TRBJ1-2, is KAGVTQTPRYLIKTRGQQVTLSCSPISGHRSVSWYQQTPGQGLQFLFEYFSETQRNKGNFPGRFSGRQFSNSRSEMNVSTLELGDSALYLCASSWKEGHYGYTFGSGTRLTVV.

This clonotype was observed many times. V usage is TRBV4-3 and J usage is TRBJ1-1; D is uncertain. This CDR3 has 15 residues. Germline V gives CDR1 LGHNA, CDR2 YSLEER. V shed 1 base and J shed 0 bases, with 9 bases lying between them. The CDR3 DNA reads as TGCGCCAGCAGCCAAGGGACGTTGATGAACACTGAAGCTTTCTTT. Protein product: CASSQGTLMNTEAFF.

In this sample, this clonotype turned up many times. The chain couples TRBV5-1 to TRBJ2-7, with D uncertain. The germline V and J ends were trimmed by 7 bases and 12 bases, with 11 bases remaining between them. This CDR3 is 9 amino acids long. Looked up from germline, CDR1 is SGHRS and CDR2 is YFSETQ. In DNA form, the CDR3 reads TGCGCCAGCCGTACACGCCGGTACGTC. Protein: CASRTRRYV.

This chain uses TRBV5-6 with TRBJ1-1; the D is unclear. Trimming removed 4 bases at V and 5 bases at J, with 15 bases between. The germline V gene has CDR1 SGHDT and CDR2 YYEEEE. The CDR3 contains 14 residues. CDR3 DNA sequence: TGTGCCAGCAGCCGAATAATCGAGTGGACTGAAGCTTTCTTT. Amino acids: CASSRIIEWTEAFF. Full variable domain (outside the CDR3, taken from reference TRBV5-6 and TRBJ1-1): DAGVTQSPTHLIKTRGQQVTLRCSPKSGHDTVSWYQQALGQGPQFIFQYYEEEERQRGNFPDRFSGHQFPNYSSELNVNALLLGDSALYLCASSRIIEWTEAFFGQGTRLTVV.

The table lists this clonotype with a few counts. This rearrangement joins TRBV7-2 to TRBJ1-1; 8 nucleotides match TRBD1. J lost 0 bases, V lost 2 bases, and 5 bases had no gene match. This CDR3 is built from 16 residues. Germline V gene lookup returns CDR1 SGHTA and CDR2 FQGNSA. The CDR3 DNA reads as TGTGCCAGCAGCTTAACAGGGGGTTTACTGAACACTGAAGCTTTCTTT. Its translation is CASSLTGGLLNTEAFF.

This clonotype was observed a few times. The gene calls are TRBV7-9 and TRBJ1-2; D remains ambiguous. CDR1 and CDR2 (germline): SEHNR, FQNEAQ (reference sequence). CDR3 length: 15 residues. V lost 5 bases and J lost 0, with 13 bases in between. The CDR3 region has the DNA TGTGCCAGCAGCCGCAACGGAGAAGCTAACTATGGCTACACCTTC. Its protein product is CASSRNGEANYGYTF.

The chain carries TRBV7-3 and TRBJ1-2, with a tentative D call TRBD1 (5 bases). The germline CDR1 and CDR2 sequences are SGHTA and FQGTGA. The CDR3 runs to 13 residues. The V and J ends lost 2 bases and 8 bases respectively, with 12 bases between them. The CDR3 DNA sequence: TGTGCCAGCAGCTTATGGTTTGAGGGGGGCTACACCTTC. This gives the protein CASSLWFEGGYTF.

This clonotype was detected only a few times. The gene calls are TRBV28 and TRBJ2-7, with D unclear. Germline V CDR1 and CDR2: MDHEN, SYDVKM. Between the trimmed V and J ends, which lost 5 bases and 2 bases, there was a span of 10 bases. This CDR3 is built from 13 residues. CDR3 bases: TGTGCCAGCAGTCCTAATGGAGCCTACGAGCAGTACGTC. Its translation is CASSPNGAYEQYV.

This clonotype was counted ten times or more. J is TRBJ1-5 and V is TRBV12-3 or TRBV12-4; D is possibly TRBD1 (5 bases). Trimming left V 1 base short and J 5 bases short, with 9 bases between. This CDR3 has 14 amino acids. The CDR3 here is CASSLGGSYQPQHF. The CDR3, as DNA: TGTGCCAGCAGTTTAGGGGGCAGTTATCAGCCCCAGCATTTT.

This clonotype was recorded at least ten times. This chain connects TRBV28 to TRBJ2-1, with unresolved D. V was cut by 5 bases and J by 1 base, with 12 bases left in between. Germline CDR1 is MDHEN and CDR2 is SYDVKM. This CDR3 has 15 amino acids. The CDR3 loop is CASSESAASYNEQFF. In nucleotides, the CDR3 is TGTGCCAGCAGTGAGTCGGCAGCATCCTACAATGAGCAGTTCTTC.

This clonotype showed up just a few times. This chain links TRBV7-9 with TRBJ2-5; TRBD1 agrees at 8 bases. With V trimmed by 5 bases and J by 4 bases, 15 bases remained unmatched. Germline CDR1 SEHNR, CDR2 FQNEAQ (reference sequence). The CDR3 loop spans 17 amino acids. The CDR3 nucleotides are TGTGCCAGCAGCCAAACAGGGGGGAGGTTAATCGGAGAGACCCAGTACTTC. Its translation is CASSQTGGRLIGETQYF.

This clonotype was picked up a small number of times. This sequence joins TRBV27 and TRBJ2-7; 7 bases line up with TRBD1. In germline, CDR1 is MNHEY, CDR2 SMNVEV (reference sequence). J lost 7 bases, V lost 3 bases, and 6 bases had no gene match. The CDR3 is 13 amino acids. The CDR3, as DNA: TGTGCCAGCAGTTTTAACAGGGGCGGGGAGCAGTACTTC. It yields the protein CASSFNRGGEQYF.

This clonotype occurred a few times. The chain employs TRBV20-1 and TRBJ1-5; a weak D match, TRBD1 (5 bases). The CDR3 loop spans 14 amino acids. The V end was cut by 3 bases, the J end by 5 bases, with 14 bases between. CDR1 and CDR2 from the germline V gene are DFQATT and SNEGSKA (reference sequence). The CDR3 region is CSARRSREDQPQHF. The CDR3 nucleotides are TGCAGTGCTAGGAGGTCCAGGGAGGATCAGCCCCAGCATTTT.

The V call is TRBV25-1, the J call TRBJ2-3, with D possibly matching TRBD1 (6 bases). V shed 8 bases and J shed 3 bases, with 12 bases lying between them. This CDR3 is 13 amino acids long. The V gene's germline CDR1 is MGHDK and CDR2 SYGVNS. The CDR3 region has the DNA TGTGCCAGCCGCAGGGACATTACAGATACGCAGTATTTT. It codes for CASRRDITDTQYF. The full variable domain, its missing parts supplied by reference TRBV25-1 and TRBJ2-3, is EADIYQTPRYLVIGTGKKITLECSQTMGHDKMYWYQQDPGMELHLIHYSYGVNSTEKGDLSSESTVSRIRTEHFPLTLESARPSHTSQYLCASRRDITDTQYFGPGTRLTVL.

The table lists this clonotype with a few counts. The CDR3 sequence: CASSPRRGGGLSSYNEQFF. The CDR3, as DNA: TGTGCCAGCAGCCCTAGAAGGGGGGGCGGTTTGAGCTCCTACAATGAGCAGTTCTTC. The V gene is TRBV12-3 or TRBV12-4, the J gene TRBJ2-1; D may be TRBD2 (7 bases). The CDR3 is made up of 19 amino acids. The V end was cut by 6 bases, the J end by 0 bases, with 24 bases between.

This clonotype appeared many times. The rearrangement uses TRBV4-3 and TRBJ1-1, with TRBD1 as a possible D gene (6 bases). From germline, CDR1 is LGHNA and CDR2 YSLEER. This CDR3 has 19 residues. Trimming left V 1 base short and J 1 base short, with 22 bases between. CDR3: CASSQVQLFWEGENTEAFF. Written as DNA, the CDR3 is TGCGCCAGCAGCCAAGTCCAACTCTTTTGGGAGGGGGAGAACACTGAAGCTTTCTTT.

CDR3 in amino acids: CASSQDLQETQYF. Written as DNA, the CDR3 is TGTGCCAGCAGCCAAGATCTGCAAGAGACCCAGTACTTC. The chain combines TRBV14 with TRBJ2-5; D not resolved. Germline lookup yields CDR1 SGHDN and CDR2 FVKESK. Trimming pared 0 bases from V and 2 bases from J, leaving 4 bases between. The CDR3 spans 13 residues.

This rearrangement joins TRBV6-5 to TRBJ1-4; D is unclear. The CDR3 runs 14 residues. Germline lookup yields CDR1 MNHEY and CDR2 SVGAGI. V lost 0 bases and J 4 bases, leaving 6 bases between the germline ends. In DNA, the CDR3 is TGTGCCAGCAGTTACTCAGGGAATAATGAAAAACTGTTTTTT. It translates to CASSYSGNNEKLFF.

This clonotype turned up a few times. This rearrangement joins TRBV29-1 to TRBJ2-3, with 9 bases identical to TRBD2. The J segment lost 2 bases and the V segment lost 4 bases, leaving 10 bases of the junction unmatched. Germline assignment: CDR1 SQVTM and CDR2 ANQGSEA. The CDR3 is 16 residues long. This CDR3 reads CSVGGQRGDLTDTQYF. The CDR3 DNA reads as TGCAGCGTTGGGGGTCAGCGGGGGGACCTCACAGATACGCAGTATTTT.

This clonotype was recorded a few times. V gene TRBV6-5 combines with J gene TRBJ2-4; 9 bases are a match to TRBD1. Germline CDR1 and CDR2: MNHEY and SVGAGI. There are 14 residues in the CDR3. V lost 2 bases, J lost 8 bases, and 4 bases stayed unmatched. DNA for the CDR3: TGTGCCAGCAGTTACACGGACAGGGGAGACATTCAGTACTTC. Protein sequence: CASSYTDRGDIQYF.

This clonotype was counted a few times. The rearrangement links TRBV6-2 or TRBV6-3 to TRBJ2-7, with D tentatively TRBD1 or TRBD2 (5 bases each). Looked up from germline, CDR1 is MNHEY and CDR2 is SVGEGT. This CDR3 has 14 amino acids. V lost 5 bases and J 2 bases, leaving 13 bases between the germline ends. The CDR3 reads CASSAGTVTYEQYF. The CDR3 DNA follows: TGTGCCAGCAGTGCCGGGACGGTTACCTACGAGCAGTACTTC.